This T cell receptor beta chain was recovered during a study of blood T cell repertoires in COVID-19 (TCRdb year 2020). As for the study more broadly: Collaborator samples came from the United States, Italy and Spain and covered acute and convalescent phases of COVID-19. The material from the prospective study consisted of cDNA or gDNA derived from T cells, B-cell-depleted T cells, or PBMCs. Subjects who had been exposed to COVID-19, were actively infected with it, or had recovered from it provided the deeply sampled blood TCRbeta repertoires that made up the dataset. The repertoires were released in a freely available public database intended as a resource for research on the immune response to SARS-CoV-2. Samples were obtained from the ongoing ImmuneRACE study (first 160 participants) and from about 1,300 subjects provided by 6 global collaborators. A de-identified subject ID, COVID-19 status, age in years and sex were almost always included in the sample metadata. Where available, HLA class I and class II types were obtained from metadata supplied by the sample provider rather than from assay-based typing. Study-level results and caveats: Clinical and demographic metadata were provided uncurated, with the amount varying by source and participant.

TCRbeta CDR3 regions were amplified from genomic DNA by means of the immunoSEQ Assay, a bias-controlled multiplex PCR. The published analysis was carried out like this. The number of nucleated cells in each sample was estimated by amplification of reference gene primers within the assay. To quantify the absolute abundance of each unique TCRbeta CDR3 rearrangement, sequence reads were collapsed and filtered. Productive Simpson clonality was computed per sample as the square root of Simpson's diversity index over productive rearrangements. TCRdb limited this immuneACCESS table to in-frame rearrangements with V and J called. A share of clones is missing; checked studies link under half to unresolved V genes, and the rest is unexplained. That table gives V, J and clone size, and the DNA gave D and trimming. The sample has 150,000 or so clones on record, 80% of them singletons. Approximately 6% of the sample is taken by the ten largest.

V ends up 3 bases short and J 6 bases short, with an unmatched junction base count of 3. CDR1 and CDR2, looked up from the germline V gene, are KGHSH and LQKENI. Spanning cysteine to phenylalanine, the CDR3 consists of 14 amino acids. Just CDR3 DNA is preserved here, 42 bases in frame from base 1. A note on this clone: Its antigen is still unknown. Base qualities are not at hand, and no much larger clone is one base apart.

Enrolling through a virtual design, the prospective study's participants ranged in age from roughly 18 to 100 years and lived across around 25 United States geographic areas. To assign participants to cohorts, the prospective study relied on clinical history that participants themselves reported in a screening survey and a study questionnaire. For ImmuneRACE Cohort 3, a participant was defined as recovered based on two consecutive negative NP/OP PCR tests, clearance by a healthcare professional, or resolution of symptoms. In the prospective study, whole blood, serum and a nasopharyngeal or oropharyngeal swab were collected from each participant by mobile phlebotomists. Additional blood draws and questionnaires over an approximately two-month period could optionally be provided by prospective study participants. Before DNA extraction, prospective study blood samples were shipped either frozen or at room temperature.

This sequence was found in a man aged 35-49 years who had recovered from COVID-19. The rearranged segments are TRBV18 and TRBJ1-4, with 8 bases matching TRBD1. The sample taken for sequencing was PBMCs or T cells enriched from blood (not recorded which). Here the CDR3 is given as CASSPDRVDEKLFF. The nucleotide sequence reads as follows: TGTGCCAGCTCACCGGACAGGGTTGATGAAAAACTGTTTTTT. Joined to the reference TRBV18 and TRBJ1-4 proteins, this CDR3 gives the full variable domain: NAGVMQNPRHLVRRRGQEARLRCSPMKGHSHVYWYRQLPEEGLKFMVYLQKENIIDESGMPKERFSAEFPKEGPSILRIQQVVRGDSAAYFCASSPDRVDEKLFFGSGTQLSVL.